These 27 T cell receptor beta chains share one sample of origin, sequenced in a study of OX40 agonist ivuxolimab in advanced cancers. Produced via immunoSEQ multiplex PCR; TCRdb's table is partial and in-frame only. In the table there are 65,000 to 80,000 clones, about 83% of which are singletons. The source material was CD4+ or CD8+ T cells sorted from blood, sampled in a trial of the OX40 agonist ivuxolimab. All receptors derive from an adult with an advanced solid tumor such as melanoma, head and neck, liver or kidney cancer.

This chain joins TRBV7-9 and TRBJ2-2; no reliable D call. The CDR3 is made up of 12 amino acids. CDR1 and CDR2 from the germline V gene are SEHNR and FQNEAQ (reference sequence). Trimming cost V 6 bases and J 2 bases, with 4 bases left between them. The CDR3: CASSYNTGELFF. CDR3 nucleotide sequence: TGTGCCAGCAGTTACAACACCGGGGAGCTGTTTTTT.

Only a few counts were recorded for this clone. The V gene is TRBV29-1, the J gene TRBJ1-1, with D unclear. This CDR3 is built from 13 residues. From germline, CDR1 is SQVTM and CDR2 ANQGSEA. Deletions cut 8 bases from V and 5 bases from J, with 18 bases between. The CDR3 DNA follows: TGCAGCACCCTGAGCCCCTTAGAGACTGAAGCTTTCTTT. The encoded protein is CSTLSPLETEAFF.

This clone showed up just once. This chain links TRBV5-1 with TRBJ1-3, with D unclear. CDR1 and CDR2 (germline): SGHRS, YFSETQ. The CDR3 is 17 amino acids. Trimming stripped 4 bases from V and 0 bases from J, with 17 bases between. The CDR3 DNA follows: TGCGCCAGCAGCCCCGGCTGGATTCAATACTCTGGAAACACCATATATTTT. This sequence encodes CASSPGWIQYSGNTIYF. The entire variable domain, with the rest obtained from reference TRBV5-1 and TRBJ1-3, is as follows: KAGVTQTPRYLIKTRGQQVTLSCSPISGHRSVSWYQQTPGQGLQFLFEYFSETQRNKGNFPGRFSGRQFSNSRSEMNVSTLELGDSALYLCASSPGWIQYSGNTIYFGEGSWLTVV.

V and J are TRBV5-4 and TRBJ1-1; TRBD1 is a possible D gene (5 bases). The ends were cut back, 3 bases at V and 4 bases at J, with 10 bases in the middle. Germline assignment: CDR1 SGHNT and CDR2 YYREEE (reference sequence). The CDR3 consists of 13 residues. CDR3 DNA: TGTGCCAGCAGCTACGACAGTACCACTGAAGCTTTCTTT. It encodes CASSYDSTTEAFF.

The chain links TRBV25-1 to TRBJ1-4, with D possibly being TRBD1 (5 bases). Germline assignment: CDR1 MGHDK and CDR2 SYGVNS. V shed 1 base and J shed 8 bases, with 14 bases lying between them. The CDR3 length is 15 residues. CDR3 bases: TGTGCCAGCAGTGAATTCTTGGAGGGGTCGGAAAAACTGTTTTTT. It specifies CASSEFLEGSEKLFF.

For the CDR3, the DNA is TGTGCCAGCAGTGAATCGGCGAATCAGCCCCAGCATTTT. This gives the protein CASSESANQPQHF. The chain uses TRBV2 and TRBJ1-5; D is unresolved. Trimming removed 2 bases at V and 4 bases at J, with 6 bases between. CDR3 length: 13 amino acids. Germline assignment: CDR1 SNHLY and CDR2 FYNNEI.

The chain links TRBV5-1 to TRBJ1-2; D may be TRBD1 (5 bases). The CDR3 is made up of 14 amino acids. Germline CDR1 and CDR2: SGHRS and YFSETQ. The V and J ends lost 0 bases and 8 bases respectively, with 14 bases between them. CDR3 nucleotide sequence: TGCGCCAGCAGCTTGGGACAGAATCTGATCGGCTACACCTTC. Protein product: CASSLGQNLIGYTF.

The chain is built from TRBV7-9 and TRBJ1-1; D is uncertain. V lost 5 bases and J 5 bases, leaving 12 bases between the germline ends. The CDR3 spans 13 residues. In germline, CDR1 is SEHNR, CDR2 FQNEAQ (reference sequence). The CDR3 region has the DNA TGTGCCAGCAGCGCGACAAGGTATACTGAAGCTTTCTTT. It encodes CASSATRYTEAFF. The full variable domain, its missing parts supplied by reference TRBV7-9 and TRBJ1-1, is DTGVSQNPRHKITKRGQNVTFRCDPISEHNRLYWYRQTLGQGPEFLTYFQNEAQLEKSRLLSDRFSAERPKGSFSTLEIQRTEQGDSAMYLCASSATRYTEAFFGQGTRLTVV.

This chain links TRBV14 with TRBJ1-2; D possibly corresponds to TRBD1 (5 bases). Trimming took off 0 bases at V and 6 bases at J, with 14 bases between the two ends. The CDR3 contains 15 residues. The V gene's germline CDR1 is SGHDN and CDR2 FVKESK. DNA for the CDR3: TGTGCCAGCAGCCAAGATCTTGGGGGAACACATGGCTACACCTTC. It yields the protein CASSQDLGGTHGYTF.

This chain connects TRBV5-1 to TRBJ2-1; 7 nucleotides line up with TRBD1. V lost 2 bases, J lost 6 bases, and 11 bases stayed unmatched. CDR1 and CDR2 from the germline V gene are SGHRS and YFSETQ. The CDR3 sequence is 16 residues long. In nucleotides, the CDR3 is TGCGCCAGCAGCTTCCTACAGGGGATACTTAGCAATGAGCAGTTCTTC. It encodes CASSFLQGILSNEQFF.

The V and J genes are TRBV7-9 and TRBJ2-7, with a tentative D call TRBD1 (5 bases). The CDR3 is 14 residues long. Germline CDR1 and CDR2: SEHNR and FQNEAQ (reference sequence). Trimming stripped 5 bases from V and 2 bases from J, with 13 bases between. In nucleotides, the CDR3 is TGTGCCAGCAGCCTAGGAAGGGGTGCCTACGAGCAGTACTTC. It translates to CASSLGRGAYEQYF.

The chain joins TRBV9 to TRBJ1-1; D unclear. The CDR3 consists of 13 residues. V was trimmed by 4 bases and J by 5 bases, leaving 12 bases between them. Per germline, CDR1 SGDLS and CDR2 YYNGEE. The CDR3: CASSPSMTTEAFF. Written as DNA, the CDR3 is TGTGCCAGCAGCCCCTCGATGACAACTGAAGCTTTCTTT. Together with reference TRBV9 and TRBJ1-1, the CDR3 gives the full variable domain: DSGVTQTPKHLITATGQRVTLRCSPRSGDLSVYWYQQSLDQGLQFLIQYYNGEERAKGNILERFSAQQFPDLHSELNLSSLELGDSALYFCASSPSMTTEAFFGQGTRLTVV.

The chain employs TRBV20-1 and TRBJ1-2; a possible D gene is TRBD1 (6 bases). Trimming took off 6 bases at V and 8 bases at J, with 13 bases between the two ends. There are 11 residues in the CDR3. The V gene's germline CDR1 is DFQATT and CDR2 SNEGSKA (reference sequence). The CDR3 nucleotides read TGCAGTGCCGAGATCAGGGGAGGCTACACCTTC. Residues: CSAEIRGGYTF.

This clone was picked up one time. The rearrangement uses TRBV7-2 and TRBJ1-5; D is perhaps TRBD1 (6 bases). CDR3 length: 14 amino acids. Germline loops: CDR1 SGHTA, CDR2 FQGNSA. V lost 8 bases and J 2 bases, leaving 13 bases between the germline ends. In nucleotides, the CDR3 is TGTGCCAGCGAAGCAGGGGTGGGCAATCAGCCCCAGCATTTT. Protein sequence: CASEAGVGNQPQHF.

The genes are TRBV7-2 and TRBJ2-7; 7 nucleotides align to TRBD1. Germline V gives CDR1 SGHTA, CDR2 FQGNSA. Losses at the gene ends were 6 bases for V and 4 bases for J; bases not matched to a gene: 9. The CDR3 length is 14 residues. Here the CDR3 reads CASSRTGAGYEQYF. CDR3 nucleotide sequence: TGTGCCAGCAGTCGCACAGGGGCCGGGTACGAGCAGTACTTC. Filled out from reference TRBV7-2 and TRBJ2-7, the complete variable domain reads GAGVSQSPSNKVTEKGKDVELRCDPISGHTALYWYRQSLGQGLEFLIYFQGNSAPDKSGLPSDRFSAERTGGSVSTLTIQRTQQEDSAVYLCASSRTGAGYEQYFGPGTRLTVT.

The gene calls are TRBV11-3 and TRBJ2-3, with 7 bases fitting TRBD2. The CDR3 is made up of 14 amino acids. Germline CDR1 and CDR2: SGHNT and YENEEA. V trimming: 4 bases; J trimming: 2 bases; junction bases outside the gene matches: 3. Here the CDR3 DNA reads TGTGCCAGCAGCTCCGGGGGGACCACAGATACGCAGTATTTT. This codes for CASSSGGTTDTQYF.

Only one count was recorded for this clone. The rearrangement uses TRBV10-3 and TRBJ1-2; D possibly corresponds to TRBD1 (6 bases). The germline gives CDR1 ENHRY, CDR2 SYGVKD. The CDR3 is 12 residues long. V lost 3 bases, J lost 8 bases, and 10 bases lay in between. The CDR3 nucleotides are TGTGCCATCAGTGAAGGGGGAAGAGGCTACACCTTC. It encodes CAISEGGRGYTF.

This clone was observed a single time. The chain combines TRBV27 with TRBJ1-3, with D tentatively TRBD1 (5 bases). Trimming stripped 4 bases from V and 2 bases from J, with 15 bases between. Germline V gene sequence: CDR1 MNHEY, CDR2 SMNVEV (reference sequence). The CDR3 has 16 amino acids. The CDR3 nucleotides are TGTGCCAGCAGTTACTCGGGGCTGGGGACTGGAAACACCATATATTTT. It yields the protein CASSYSGLGTGNTIYF.

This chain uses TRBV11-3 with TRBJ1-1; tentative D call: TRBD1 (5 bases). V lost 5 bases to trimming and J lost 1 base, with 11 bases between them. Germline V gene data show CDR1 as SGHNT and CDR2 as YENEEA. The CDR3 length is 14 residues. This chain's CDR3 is CASSRGGRNTEAFF. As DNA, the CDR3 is TGTGCCAGCAGCCGTGGGGGTAGGAACACTGAAGCTTTCTTT.

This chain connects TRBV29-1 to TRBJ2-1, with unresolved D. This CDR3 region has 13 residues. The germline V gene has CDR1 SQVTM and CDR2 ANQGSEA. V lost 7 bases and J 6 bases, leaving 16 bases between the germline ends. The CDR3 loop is CSAGPDTGNEQFF. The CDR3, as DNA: TGCAGCGCAGGTCCCGACACGGGCAATGAGCAGTTCTTC.

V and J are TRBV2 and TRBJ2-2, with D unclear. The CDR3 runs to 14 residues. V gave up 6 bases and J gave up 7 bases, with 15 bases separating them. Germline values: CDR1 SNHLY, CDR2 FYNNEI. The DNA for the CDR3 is TGTGCCAGCAGGGCGACGGTTATAGGCGGGGAGCTGTTTTTT. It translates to CASRATVIGGELFF.

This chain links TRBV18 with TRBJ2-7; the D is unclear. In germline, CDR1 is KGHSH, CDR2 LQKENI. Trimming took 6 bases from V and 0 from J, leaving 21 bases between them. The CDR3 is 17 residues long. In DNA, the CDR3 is TGTGCCAGCTCCCTATCCCAAGGTTCCAGGCCCTCCTACGAGCAGTACTTC. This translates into CASSLSQGSRPSYEQYF.

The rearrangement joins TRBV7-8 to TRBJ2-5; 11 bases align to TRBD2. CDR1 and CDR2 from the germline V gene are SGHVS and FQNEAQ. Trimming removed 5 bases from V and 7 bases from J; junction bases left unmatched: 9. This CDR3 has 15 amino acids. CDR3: CASSRLAGLLVTQYF. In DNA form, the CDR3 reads TGTGCCAGCAGCCGACTAGCGGGGCTGCTTGTGACCCAGTACTTC.

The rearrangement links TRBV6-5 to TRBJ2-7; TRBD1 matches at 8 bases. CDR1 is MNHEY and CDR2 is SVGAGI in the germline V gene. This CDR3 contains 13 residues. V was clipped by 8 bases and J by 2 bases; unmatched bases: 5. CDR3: CASARGPPYEQYF. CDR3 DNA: TGTGCCAGCGCCAGGGGGCCCCCCTACGAGCAGTACTTC.

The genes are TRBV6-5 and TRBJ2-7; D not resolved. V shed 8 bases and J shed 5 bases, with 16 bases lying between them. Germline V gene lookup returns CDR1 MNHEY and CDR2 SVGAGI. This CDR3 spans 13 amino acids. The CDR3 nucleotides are TGTGCCAGCGGGTCCCGGGCTCCTAACGAGCAGTACTTC. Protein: CASGSRAPNEQYF.

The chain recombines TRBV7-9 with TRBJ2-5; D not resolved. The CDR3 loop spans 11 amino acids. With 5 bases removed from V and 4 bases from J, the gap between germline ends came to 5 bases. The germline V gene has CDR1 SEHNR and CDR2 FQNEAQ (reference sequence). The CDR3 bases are TGTGCCAGCAGCGATATAGAGACCCAGTACTTC. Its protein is CASSDIETQYF.

CDR3 sequence (DNA): TGTGCCAGCAGCCCCCTTTGGAACACTGAAGCTTTCTTT. Its translation: CASSPLWNTEAFF. The chain is built from TRBV7-2 and TRBJ1-1; D remains ambiguous. V shed 5 bases and J shed 1 base, with 8 bases lying between them. Germline V gene sequence: CDR1 SGHTA, CDR2 FQGNSA. The CDR3 length is 13 residues.